The source of this T cell receptor (beta chain) is a study of blood T cells in healthy people across ages. On this clonotype: What it recognizes is unknown.

The extraction recovered at least 5.5 micrograms of total RNA per sample. A J-beta primer mix and a sample-barcoded 5' primer were used in a second PCR of about 7 to 12 cycles. From the 5' RACE reads, TCRdb called clonotypes with MiXCR, one entry per CDR3 protein. The sample records fewer than 800,000 distinct CDR3 sequences, 21% being singletons. Study-level results: Donors of long life had a larger count of naive CD4+ cells and greater diversity than aged donors. Older individuals had lower TCR beta diversity per million T cells (the decline was roughly linear). Donor CMV status, an unknown factor, possibly confounded changes in expanded clonotypes.

From germline, CDR1 is DFQATT and CDR2 SNEGSKA (reference sequence). The CDR3 consists of 13 residues. The V and J ends lost 4 bases and 5 bases, in that order; junction bases with no gene match: 4. This receptor was identified in a man between 65 and 85 years old in good health. The sample comprised blood. The rearrangement uses TRBV20-1 and TRBJ2-5, with 10 bases matching TRBD1. CDR3 protein: CSAMTGGQETQYF. CDR3 in DNA: TGCAGTGCTATGACAGGGGGCCAGGAGACCCAGTACTTC.